The T cell receptor beta chain described here comes from a study of blood T cells in healthy people across ages. On the study more broadly: Capture by template switching was about one barcoded beta molecule per two T cells.

Per germline, CDR1 MDHEN and CDR2 SYDVKM. The CDR3 is 15 amino acids. Combining a sample-barcoded 5' primer with a J-beta primer mix, a second PCR ran for roughly 7 to 12 cycles. TCRdb used MiXCR to reprocess the 5' RACE reads, holding one entry per CDR3 protein. Counted here are 760,000 or so distinct CDR3 sequences, about 25% occurring once; the ten biggest clones make up more than 8%. These records were also assigned to another study, of T cells of mothers and their children. That source adds: Versus unrelated pairs, overlap was slightly higher in related mother-child pairs, without reaching significance. No clone of persistent microchimeric T cells was detected.

The TCR sequence derives from a boy aged 5-17 years in good health. Input material: blood. This rearrangement joins TRBV28 to TRBJ2-5; D perhaps matches TRBD1 (6 bases). Near its end, the DNA agrees better with TRBJ2-7, so the J call may be wrong. The CDR3 sequence: CASSFGDRSPYEQYF. CDR3 sequence (DNA): TGTGCCAGCAGTTTCGGAGACAGGAGCCCCTACGAGCAGTACTTC.